The rows below give T cell receptor beta chains drawn from one sample of a study of blood T cell repertoires in COVID-19. Assay: immunoSEQ multiplex PCR; the TCRdb copy retains only in-frame clones and omits some. This sample has about 190,000 clones, with about 85% found just once. What was sequenced was peripheral blood. These receptors were collected from a human donor in a cohort sampled during active COVID-19. Each CDR3 is given with its conserved first and last residue. Each record gives: CDR3 length, clone size, V gene, D gene, J gene, CDR3 protein, CDR3 DNA. A D gene is named only where the DNA matches it firmly. Size is omitted from some rows. Given values are once, few, many or a class for expanded clones.

CDR3 length: 12
clone size: NA
V gene: TRBV3-1/TRBV3-2
D gene: NA
J gene: TRBJ1-2
CDR3 protein: CASSQGNRGYTF
CDR3 DNA: TGTGCCAGCAGCCAAGGAAACAGGGGCTACACCTTC

CDR3 length: 15
clone size: NA
V gene: TRBV2
D gene: TRBD1
J gene: TRBJ2-1
CDR3 protein: CASSVGQGAVNEQFF
CDR3 DNA: TGTGCCAGCAGTGTCGGACAGGGGGCAGTCAATGAGCAGTTCTTC

CDR3 length: 10
clone size: NA
V gene: TRBV20-1
D gene: NA
J gene: TRBJ2-7
CDR3 protein: CSAGTYEQYF
CDR3 DNA: TGCAGTGCCGGGACCTACGAGCAGTACTTC

CDR3 length: 14
clone size: NA
V gene: TRBV7-2
D gene: NA
J gene: TRBJ2-5
CDR3 protein: CASSIRAYQETQYF
CDR3 DNA: TGTGCCAGCAGCATCCGAGCGTACCAAGAGACCCAGTACTTC

CDR3 length: 15
clone size: NA
V gene: TRBV3-1/TRBV3-2
D gene: TRBD2
J gene: TRBJ2-1
CDR3 protein: CASSPSLAGHDEQFF
CDR3 DNA: TGTGCCAGCAGCCCCTCACTAGCGGGGCATGATGAGCAGTTCTTC

CDR3 length: 13
clone size: NA
V gene: TRBV12-3/TRBV12-4
D gene: TRBD1
J gene: TRBJ2-7
CDR3 protein: CASSSQGAYEQYF
CDR3 DNA: TGTGCCAGCAGTTCACAGGGGGCATACGAGCAGTACTTC

CDR3 length: 14
clone size: NA
V gene: TRBV6-1
D gene: TRBD2
J gene: TRBJ2-7
CDR3 protein: CASSEAGGGDEQYF
CDR3 DNA: TGTGCCAGCAGTGAAGCGGGTGGGGGGGACGAGCAGTACTTC

CDR3 length: 14
clone size: NA
V gene: TRBV30
D gene: NA
J gene: TRBJ2-7
CDR3 protein: CAWNRPSGRNEQYF
CDR3 DNA: TGTGCCTGGAATAGGCCCAGCGGTCGGAACGAGCAGTACTTC

CDR3 length: 12
clone size: NA
V gene: TRBV19
D gene: NA
J gene: TRBJ2-3
CDR3 protein: CARTRPTDTQYF
CDR3 DNA: TGTGCCAGGACCAGGCCGACAGATACGCAGTATTTT

CDR3 length: 14
clone size: NA
V gene: TRBV5-1
D gene: TRBD1
J gene: TRBJ1-4
CDR3 protein: CASSFGQGREKLFF
CDR3 DNA: TGCGCCAGCAGCTTTGGACAGGGAAGAGAAAAACTGTTTTTT

CDR3 length: 14
clone size: few
V gene: TRBV19
D gene: NA
J gene: TRBJ1-1
CDR3 protein: CASSISVQFGEAFF
CDR3 DNA: TGTGCCAGTAGTATAAGTGTGCAGTTCGGGGAAGCTTTCTTT

CDR3 length: 15
clone size: few
V gene: TRBV6-5
D gene: NA
J gene: TRBJ2-5
CDR3 protein: CASSYSLGPEETQYF
CDR3 DNA: TGTGCCAGCAGTTACTCGCTGGGGCCGGAAGAGACCCAGTACTTC

CDR3 length: 15
clone size: NA
V gene: TRBV19
D gene: TRBD1
J gene: TRBJ1-4
CDR3 protein: CASGERTGVNEKLFF
CDR3 DNA: TGTGCCAGTGGGGAAAGGACAGGGGTGAATGAAAAACTGTTTTTT

CDR3 length: 14
clone size: NA
V gene: TRBV6-5
D gene: NA
J gene: TRBJ1-3
CDR3 protein: CASKLVLSGNTIYF
CDR3 DNA: TGTGCCAGCAAGTTAGTACTCTCTGGAAACACCATATATTTT

CDR3 length: 14
clone size: few
V gene: TRBV7-9
D gene: NA
J gene: TRBJ1-1
CDR3 protein: CATPKSGPNTEAFF
CDR3 DNA: TGTGCCACCCCCAAATCCGGTCCGAACACTGAAGCTTTCTTT

CDR3 length: 18
clone size: NA
V gene: TRBV27
D gene: TRBD1
J gene: TRBJ1-6
CDR3 protein: CASSSSYPDRVSGSPLHF
CDR3 DNA: TGTGCCAGCAGTTCATCTTACCCGGACAGGGTTTCGGGTTCACCCCTCCACTTT

CDR3 length: 15
clone size: NA
V gene: TRBV7-2
D gene: TRBD2
J gene: TRBJ2-1
CDR3 protein: CASRPPSGSYNEQFF
CDR3 DNA: TGTGCCAGCAGGCCGCCTAGCGGGAGTTACAATGAGCAGTTCTTC

CDR3 length: 13
clone size: few
V gene: TRBV5-1
D gene: TRBD1
J gene: TRBJ2-4
CDR3 protein: CASTRTGENIQYF
CDR3 DNA: TGCGCCAGCACGAGGACAGGAGAAAACATTCAGTACTTC

CDR3 length: 14
clone size: NA
V gene: TRBV3-1/TRBV3-2
D gene: NA
J gene: TRBJ2-2
CDR3 protein: CASSQLSGTGELFF
CDR3 DNA: TGTGCCAGCAGCCAGTTATCAGGAACCGGGGAGCTGTTTTTT

CDR3 length: 11
clone size: NA
V gene: TRBV2
D gene: NA
J gene: TRBJ2-7
CDR3 protein: CASSVRVEQYF
CDR3 DNA: TGTGCCAGCAGTGTTCGGGTCGAGCAGTACTTC

CDR3 length: 14
clone size: NA
V gene: TRBV6-5
D gene: NA
J gene: TRBJ1-1
CDR3 protein: CASSRDTQNTEAFF
CDR3 DNA: TGTGCCAGCAGCAGAGACACCCAGAACACTGAAGCTTTCTTT

CDR3 length: 12
clone size: NA
V gene: TRBV29-1
D gene: TRBD1
J gene: TRBJ1-2
CDR3 protein: CSVDDRVGGYTF
CDR3 DNA: TGCAGCGTTGATGACAGGGTTGGAGGCTACACCTTC

CDR3 length: 12
clone size: NA
V gene: TRBV10-3
D gene: TRBD1
J gene: TRBJ1-5
CDR3 protein: CATGQGNQPQHF
CDR3 DNA: TGTGCCACTGGACAGGGGAATCAGCCCCAGCATTTT

CDR3 length: 13
clone size: NA
V gene: TRBV12-2
D gene: NA
J gene: TRBJ2-5
CDR3 protein: CASRFIGPETQYF
CDR3 DNA: TGTGCAAGTCGCTTTATTGGCCCGGAGACCCAGTACTTC

CDR3 length: 16
clone size: NA
V gene: TRBV6-6
D gene: NA
J gene: TRBJ1-3
CDR3 protein: CASRKGETLSGNTIYF
CDR3 DNA: TGTGCCAGTCGAAAGGGGGAAACTCTCTCTGGAAACACCATATATTTT

CDR3 length: 15
clone size: NA
V gene: TRBV6-5
D gene: NA
J gene: TRBJ2-3
CDR3 protein: CASSTSGGPTDTQYF
CDR3 DNA: NA

CDR3 length: 15
clone size: NA
V gene: TRBV7-7
D gene: NA
J gene: TRBJ2-5
CDR3 protein: CASSLGPTGQETQYF
CDR3 DNA: TGTGCTAGCAGCTTAGGCCCGACAGGCCAAGAGACCCAGTACTTC

CDR3 length: 19
clone size: NA
V gene: TRBV11-2
D gene: NA
J gene: TRBJ1-2
CDR3 protein: CASSSYPGVAAQNLYGYTF
CDR3 DNA: TGTGCCAGCAGCTCCTACCCCGGGGTAGCCGCCCAAAATCTCTATGGCTACACCTTC

CDR3 length: 14
clone size: NA
V gene: TRBV6-5
D gene: TRBD1
J gene: TRBJ2-2
CDR3 protein: CASSRTGGSGELFF
CDR3 DNA: TGTGCCAGCAGTAGAACAGGGGGCTCCGGGGAGCTGTTTTTT

CDR3 length: 13
clone size: once
V gene: TRBV18
D gene: NA
J gene: TRBJ2-5
CDR3 protein: CASSPGVQETQYF
CDR3 DNA: TGTGCCAGCTCACCAGGAGTTCAAGAGACCCAGTACTTC

CDR3 length: 13
clone size: once
V gene: TRBV7-2
D gene: NA
J gene: TRBJ1-5
CDR3 protein: CASSFDGDTTQHF
CDR3 DNA: TGTGCCAGCAGCTTCGATGGGGACACGACCCAGCATTTT

CDR3 length: 15
clone size: NA
V gene: TRBV18
D gene: NA
J gene: TRBJ1-1
CDR3 protein: CASSPVAELNTEAFF
CDR3 DNA: TGTGCCAGCTCACCGGTGGCGGAATTGAACACTGAAGCTTTCTTT

CDR3 length: 15
clone size: once
V gene: TRBV4-1
D gene: NA
J gene: TRBJ2-1
CDR3 protein: CASSPSGTFYNEQFF
CDR3 DNA: TGCGCCAGCAGCCCCTCGGGGACTTTTTACAATGAGCAGTTCTTC

CDR3 length: 13
clone size: NA
V gene: TRBV6-1
D gene: NA
J gene: TRBJ2-1
CDR3 protein: CASSEDYYNEQFF
CDR3 DNA: TGTGCCAGCAGTGAGGACTATTACAATGAGCAGTTCTTC

CDR3 length: 16
clone size: NA
V gene: TRBV5-1
D gene: TRBD1
J gene: TRBJ1-3
CDR3 protein: CASSSTGDPSGNTIYF
CDR3 DNA: TGCGCCAGCAGCTCAACAGGGGACCCTTCTGGAAACACCATATATTTT

CDR3 length: 16
clone size: NA
V gene: TRBV11-2
D gene: TRBD1
J gene: TRBJ1-5
CDR3 protein: CASSEGQGYSNQPQHF
CDR3 DNA: TGTGCCAGCAGCGAGGGACAGGGGTATAGCAATCAGCCCCAGCATTTT

CDR3 length: 13
clone size: few
V gene: TRBV10-3
D gene: NA
J gene: TRBJ1-5
CDR3 protein: CASQQGQSQPQHF
CDR3 DNA: TGTGCCTCGCAGCAGGGGCAAAGTCAGCCCCAGCATTTT

CDR3 length: 15
clone size: NA
V gene: TRBV6-4
D gene: NA
J gene: TRBJ2-1
CDR3 protein: CASAVTASSYNEQFF
CDR3 DNA: TGTGCCAGCGCGGTAACGGCAAGCTCCTACAATGAGCAGTTCTTC

CDR3 length: 15
clone size: NA
V gene: TRBV5-6
D gene: NA
J gene: TRBJ2-1
CDR3 protein: CASSLTLGSHNEQFF
CDR3 DNA: TGTGCCAGCAGCCTCACCCTGGGGAGCCACAATGAGCAGTTCTTC

CDR3 length: 16
clone size: few
V gene: TRBV4-2
D gene: NA
J gene: TRBJ2-5
CDR3 protein: CASSQEAARGRETQYF
CDR3 DNA: TGTGCCAGCAGCCAAGAAGCGGCTAGAGGGAGGGAGACCCAGTACTTC

CDR3 length: 14
clone size: NA
V gene: TRBV7-2
D gene: NA
J gene: TRBJ1-1
CDR3 protein: CASRVSRGLPEAFF
CDR3 DNA: TGTGCCAGCAGAGTTAGTAGGGGATTGCCTGAAGCTTTCTTT

CDR3 length: 17
clone size: NA
V gene: TRBV14
D gene: NA
J gene: TRBJ2-1
CDR3 protein: CASSSRSGSISGNEQFF
CDR3 DNA: TGTGCCAGCAGCTCTCGATCAGGGTCTATTTCTGGGAATGAGCAGTTCTTC

CDR3 length: 13
clone size: NA
V gene: TRBV10-3
D gene: TRBD2
J gene: TRBJ2-2
CDR3 protein: CAIPAGVTGELFF
CDR3 DNA: TGTGCCATTCCGGCGGGGGTCACCGGGGAGCTGTTTTTT

CDR3 length: 13
clone size: NA
V gene: TRBV30
D gene: TRBD1
J gene: TRBJ1-5
CDR3 protein: CAWETGIGQPQHF
CDR3 DNA: TGTGCCTGGGAGACAGGGATCGGCCAGCCCCAGCATTTT

CDR3 length: 14
clone size: NA
V gene: TRBV7-9
D gene: NA
J gene: TRBJ1-5
CDR3 protein: CASSRENSNQPQHF
CDR3 DNA: TGTGCCAGCAGTCGAGAAAATAGCAATCAGCCCCAGCATTTT

CDR3 length: 14
clone size: NA
V gene: TRBV15
D gene: NA
J gene: TRBJ1-4
CDR3 protein: CATSRETVREKLFF
CDR3 DNA: TGTGCCACCAGCAGGGAGACAGTTCGGGAAAAACTGTTTTTT

CDR3 length: 17
clone size: NA
V gene: TRBV18
D gene: NA
J gene: TRBJ2-2
CDR3 protein: CASSPKDSFTNTGELFF
CDR3 DNA: TGTGCCAGCTCACCCAAAGACAGTTTTACGAACACCGGGGAGCTGTTTTTT

CDR3 length: 14
clone size: NA
V gene: TRBV5-1
D gene: NA
J gene: TRBJ1-4
CDR3 protein: CASSLDTRNEKLFF
CDR3 DNA: TGCGCCAGCAGTTTAGACACGCGTAATGAAAAACTGTTTTTT

CDR3 length: 16
clone size: once
V gene: TRBV7-2
D gene: NA
J gene: TRBJ2-5
CDR3 protein: CASSLARGFVRETQYF
CDR3 DNA: TGTGCCAGCAGCTTAGCGCGCGGGTTTGTGCGTGAGACCCAGTACTTC

CDR3 length: 16
clone size: few
V gene: TRBV5-4
D gene: NA
J gene: TRBJ1-3
CDR3 protein: CASSLPRGRVKDTIYF
CDR3 DNA: TGTGCCAGCAGCTTGCCCAGGGGCCGGGTGAAAGACACCATATATTTT

CDR3 length: 15
clone size: NA
V gene: TRBV4-1
D gene: TRBD1
J gene: TRBJ2-5
CDR3 protein: CASSQEGQLGETQYF
CDR3 DNA: TGCGCCAGCAGCCAAGAGGGACAGCTCGGGGAGACCCAGTACTTC

CDR3 length: 19
clone size: NA
V gene: TRBV11-2
D gene: TRBD2
J gene: TRBJ2-3
CDR3 protein: CASSLDLGTSGSQVDTQYF
CDR3 DNA: TGTGCCAGCAGCTTAGATCTAGGGACTAGCGGGAGTCAGGTGGATACGCAGTATTTT

CDR3 length: 14
clone size: NA
V gene: TRBV28
D gene: NA
J gene: TRBJ1-3
CDR3 protein: CASSSHQGGNTIYF
CDR3 DNA: TGTGCCAGCAGTTCCCACCAGGGGGGAAACACCATATATTTT

CDR3 length: 14
clone size: NA
V gene: TRBV18
D gene: NA
J gene: TRBJ2-5
CDR3 protein: CASSPPAGDETQYF
CDR3 DNA: TGTGCCAGCTCACCCCCGGCCGGGGATGAGACCCAGTACTTC

CDR3 length: 13
clone size: NA
V gene: TRBV19
D gene: NA
J gene: TRBJ1-5
CDR3 protein: CASSLSENQPQHF
CDR3 DNA: TGTGCCAGTAGTTTAAGCGAGAATCAGCCCCAGCATTTT

CDR3 length: 14
clone size: NA
V gene: TRBV7-8
D gene: NA
J gene: TRBJ1-5
CDR3 protein: CASSLASGNQPQHF
CDR3 DNA: TGTGCCAGCAGCTTAGCTTCGGGAAATCAGCCCCAGCATTTT

CDR3 length: 16
clone size: NA
V gene: TRBV5-1
D gene: NA
J gene: TRBJ2-2
CDR3 protein: CASSPRAVSSTGELFF
CDR3 DNA: TGCGCCAGCAGCCCCCGTGCTGTTTCGAGCACCGGGGAGCTGTTTTTT

CDR3 length: 13
clone size: NA
V gene: TRBV7-3
D gene: TRBD1
J gene: TRBJ1-1
CDR3 protein: CASKEGAGTEAFF
CDR3 DNA: TGTGCCAGCAAGGAGGGGGCAGGAACTGAAGCTTTCTTT

CDR3 length: 14
clone size: NA
V gene: TRBV27
D gene: NA
J gene: TRBJ1-3
CDR3 protein: CASSPRSSGNTIYF
CDR3 DNA: TGTGCCAGCAGTCCCCGGTCCTCTGGAAACACCATATATTTT